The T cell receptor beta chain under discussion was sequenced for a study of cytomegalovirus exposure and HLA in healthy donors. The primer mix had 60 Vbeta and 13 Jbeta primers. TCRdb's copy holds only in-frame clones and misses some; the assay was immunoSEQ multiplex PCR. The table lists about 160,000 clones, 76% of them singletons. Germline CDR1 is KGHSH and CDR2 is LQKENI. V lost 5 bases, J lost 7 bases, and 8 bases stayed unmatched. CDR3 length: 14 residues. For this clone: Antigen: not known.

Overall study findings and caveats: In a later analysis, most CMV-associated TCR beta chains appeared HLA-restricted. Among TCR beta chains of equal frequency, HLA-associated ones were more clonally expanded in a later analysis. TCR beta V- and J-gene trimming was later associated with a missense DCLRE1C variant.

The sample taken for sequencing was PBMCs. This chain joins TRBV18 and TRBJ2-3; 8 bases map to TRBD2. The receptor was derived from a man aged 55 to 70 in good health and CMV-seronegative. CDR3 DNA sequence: TGTGCCAGCTCAGGTAGCGGGGAGGCCAATACGCAGTATTTT. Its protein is CASSGSGEANTQYF.